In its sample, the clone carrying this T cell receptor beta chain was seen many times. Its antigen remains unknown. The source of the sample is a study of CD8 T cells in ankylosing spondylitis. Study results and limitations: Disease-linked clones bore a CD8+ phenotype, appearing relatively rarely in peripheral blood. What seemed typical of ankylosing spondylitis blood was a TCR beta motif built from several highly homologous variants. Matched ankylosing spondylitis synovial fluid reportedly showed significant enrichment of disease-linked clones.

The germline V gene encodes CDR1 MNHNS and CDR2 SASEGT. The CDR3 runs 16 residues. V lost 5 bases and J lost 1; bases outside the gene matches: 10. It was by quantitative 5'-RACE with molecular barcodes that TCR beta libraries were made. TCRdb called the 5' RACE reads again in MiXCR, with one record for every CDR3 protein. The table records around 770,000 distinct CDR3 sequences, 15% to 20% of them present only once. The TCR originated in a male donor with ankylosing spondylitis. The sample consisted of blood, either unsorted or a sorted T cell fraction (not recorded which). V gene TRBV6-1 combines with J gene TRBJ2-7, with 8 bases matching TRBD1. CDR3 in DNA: TGTGCCAGCAGTAGAAAACCGGGACAGGATTCCTACGAGCAGTACTTC. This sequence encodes CASSRKPGQDSYEQYF.